This entry lists 24 T cell receptor beta chains sequenced from one sample in a study of blood T cell repertoires in COVID-19. This table comes from immunoSEQ multiplex PCR, and its TCRdb copy is limited to in-frame clones, with some not included. The data contain approximately 60,000 clones, 70% to 90% of them singletons. Sequenced sample: peripheral blood. The receptors originated from a man aged 50 to 60 with active COVID-19.

The rearrangement links TRBV27 to TRBJ2-7; TRBD1 agrees at 7 bases. V dropped 5 bases and J dropped 7; count of bases not matched to a gene: 8. This CDR3 is 13 amino acids long. The germline V gene encodes CDR1 MNHEY and CDR2 SMNVEV (reference sequence). The CDR3 is CASSPTGAVEQYF. In nucleotides, the CDR3 is TGTGCCAGCAGTCCCACAGGGGCGGTGGAGCAGTACTTC.

The chain couples TRBV29-1 to TRBJ1-2; 9 positions match TRBD1. The CDR3 totals 13 residues. From germline, CDR1 is SQVTM and CDR2 ANQGSEA. Trimming at V came to 7 bases and at J to 4 bases, leaving 7 bases not matched to a gene. This chain's CDR3 is CSGITGGGYGYTF. CDR3 in DNA: TGCAGCGGGATTACAGGGGGCGGCTATGGCTACACCTTC. Using reference TRBV29-1 and TRBJ1-2 for the parts outside the CDR3, the full variable domain is SAVISQKPSRDICQRGTSLTIQCQVDSQVTMMFWYRQQPGQSLTLIATANQGSEATYESGFVIDKFPISRPNLTFSTLTVSNMSPEDSSIYLCSGITGGGYGYTFGSGTRLTVV.

The gene calls are TRBV15 and TRBJ1-6; no clear D. V lost 0 bases and J lost 0, with 12 bases in between. The CDR3 extends over 18 amino acids. Germline lookup yields CDR1 LNHNV and CDR2 YYDKDF (reference sequence). The DNA for the CDR3 is TGTGCCACCAGCAGAGATCGAGTGGGGAGCTCCTATAATTCACCCCTCCACTTT. This codes for CATSRDRVGSSYNSPLHF.

V and J are TRBV10-3 and TRBJ2-1; 9 bases map to TRBD1. Germline V gene lookup returns CDR1 ENHRY and CDR2 SYGVKD. There are 14 residues in the CDR3. The junction had 4 bases not matched to a gene; V was cut back by 8 bases and J by 2 bases. CDR3 in DNA: TGTGCCATCGGGGACAGGGCGGCCTACAATGAGCAGTTCTTC. Translated: CAIGDRAAYNEQFF.

The V and J genes are TRBV7-9 and TRBJ2-7, with TRBD2 identical over 8 bases. CDR1 SEHNR and CDR2 FQNEAQ come from the germline V gene (reference sequence). Unmatched junction bases numbered 8, after V lost 5 bases and J lost 2 bases. This CDR3 has 15 amino acids. The CDR3 is CASSPRGGTPYEQYF. The CDR3 bases are TGTGCCAGCAGCCCCCGGGGGGGGACACCCTACGAGCAGTACTTC.

The J gene is TRBJ2-5, the V gene TRBV10-3, with 7 bases aligning to TRBD2. Germline CDR1 reads ENHRY; CDR2 reads SYGVKD. CDR3 length: 14 residues. With 7 bases clipped from V and 2 bases from J, the junction kept 7 bases outside the gene matches. The CDR3 loop is CAIKAASGQETQYF. The CDR3 DNA is TGTGCCATCAAGGCGGCTAGCGGACAAGAGACCCAGTACTTC.

This chain links TRBV6-5 with TRBJ1-1, with 7 positions matching TRBD1. This CDR3 has 14 residues. Germline loops: CDR1 MNHEY, CDR2 SVGAGI. V dropped 6 bases and J dropped 6; count of bases not matched to a gene: 10. The CDR3 region is CASRNYRDSPEAFF. In DNA, the CDR3 is TGTGCCAGCAGAAACTACCGGGACAGCCCTGAAGCTTTCTTT.

This clone was seen only once. The rearrangement uses TRBV30 and TRBJ2-7; 8 bases match TRBD1. Germline V lookup: CDR1 GTSNPN, CDR2 SVGIG (reference sequence). The CDR3 length is 14 residues. The V segment lost 1 base and the J segment 7 bases; nucleotides outside the gene matches: 9. DNA for the CDR3: TGTGCCTGGAGTGGGGACAGGTCCGCCCGGGAGCAGTACTTC. Protein sequence: CAWSGDRSAREQYF.

The CDR3 sequence: CASSQDLVNEQFF. The CDR3 coding sequence is TGTGCCAGCAGCCAAGATTTAGTAAATGAGCAGTTCTTC. The genes are TRBV14 and TRBJ2-1; no clear D. V lost 0 bases and J lost 7, with 7 bases in between. This CDR3 spans 13 amino acids. Germline V gene lookup returns CDR1 SGHDN and CDR2 FVKESK.

A remark on this clone: At one of its ends the junction is not consistent with the germline gene, which may arise from a read error. The chain carries TRBV5-8 and TRBJ2-1, with 10 bases lining up with TRBD2. Per germline, CDR1 SGHTS and CDR2 YDEGEE. The CDR3 runs 13 residues. This CDR3 is CASRQAVAGGGVF. CDR3 nucleotide sequence: TGTGCCAGCAGGCAGGCGGTAGCGGGAGGAGGGGTCTTC.

The V and J genes are TRBV5-4 and TRBJ2-3, with TRBD2 matching over 11 bases. The CDR3 consists of 12 residues. Germline V gives CDR1 SGHNT, CDR2 YYREEE (reference sequence). The V segment lost 8 bases and the J segment 5 bases; nucleotides outside the gene matches: 1. The CDR3 region has the DNA TGTGCCAGTAGCGGGAGGGAAGATACGCAGTATTTT. It codes for CASSGREDTQYF.

This clone turned up a few times. The rearrangement links TRBV30 to TRBJ2-3; D is unresolved. The CDR3 contains 12 residues. Germline CDR1 is GTSNPN and CDR2 is SVGIG (reference sequence). Trimming removed 2 bases from V and 3 bases from J, with 6 bases in between. The CDR3 here is CAWSTQTDTQYF. The CDR3 nucleotides are TGTGCCTGGAGTACTCAAACAGATACGCAGTATTTT.

This chain connects TRBV21-1 to TRBJ1-1; no check of the table's D call, TRBD1, against the DNA was made. TRBV21-1 is listed as a pseudogene. This CDR3 comprises 14 residues. The CDR3 DNA reads as TGTGCCAGCAGCAAAGGAGACAGGGGGCATTGGGCTTTCTTT. Amino acids: CASSKGDRGHWAFF.

This chain uses TRBV7-3 with TRBJ2-5, with 12 nucleotides matching TRBD2. The germline V gene has CDR1 SGHTA and CDR2 FQGTGA. The CDR3 length is 18 residues. The V and J ends lost 4 bases and 5 bases, in that order; junction bases with no gene match: 14. The CDR3 DNA sequence: TGTGCCAGCAGCTCCCCCCGACTAGCGGGAGATCCGGGTGAGACCCAGTACTTC. Protein: CASSSPRLAGDPGETQYF. Using reference TRBV7-3 and TRBJ2-5 for the parts outside the CDR3, the full variable domain is GAGVSQTPSNKVTEKGKYVELRCDPISGHTALYWYRQSLGQGPEFLIYFQGTGAADDSGLPNDRFFAVRPEGSVSTLKIQRTERGDSAVYLCASSSPRLAGDPGETQYFGPGTRLLVL.

V usage is TRBV4-3 and J usage is TRBJ2-3; no clear D gene. CDR3 length: 14 amino acids. CDR1 is LGHNA, CDR2 YSLEER, per germline. Trimming left V 2 bases short and J 7 bases short, with 13 bases between. CDR3 coding DNA: TGCGCCAGCAGCCAATACGCCCAGGTCAATACGCAGTATTTT. This gives the protein CASSQYAQVNTQYF.

The chain is built from TRBV24-1 and TRBJ2-3; 9 bases are shared with TRBD2. CDR3 length equals 16 residues. Germline loops: CDR1 KGHDR, CDR2 SFDVKD. J gave up 3 bases and V 4 bases, and 7 bases lay outside the gene matches. The CDR3 DNA reads as TGTGCCACCAGTGACCGGGGACTAGCTGCGACAGATACGCAGTATTTT. Protein: CATSDRGLAATDTQYF.

The chain recombines TRBV19 with TRBJ1-1; tentative D call: TRBD1 (5 bases). The CDR3 runs to 14 residues. Germline CDR1 and CDR2: LNHDA and SQIVND (reference sequence). The V and J ends lost 5 bases and 4 bases respectively, with 14 bases between them. The CDR3 region is CASSARQRPTEAFF. The CDR3 nucleotides are TGTGCCAGTAGTGCCCGACAGCGTCCCACTGAAGCTTTCTTT.

This chain connects TRBV15 to TRBJ2-1; 7 bases are shared with TRBD1. The V and J ends lost 0 bases and 3 bases, in that order; junction bases with no gene match: 2. CDR1 and CDR2 from the germline V gene are LNHNV and YYDKDF (reference sequence). This CDR3 is built from 15 residues. CDR3 sequence reads: CATSREGQIYNEQFF. CDR3 coding DNA: TGTGCCACCAGCAGAGAGGGACAGATCTACAATGAGCAGTTCTTC.

The chain joins TRBV28 to TRBJ2-5, with 8 bases fitting TRBD1. V lost 1 base and J lost 3; bases outside the gene matches: 7. The germline gives CDR1 MDHEN, CDR2 SYDVKM. The CDR3 runs 16 residues. The CDR3 DNA sequence: TGTGCCAGCAGTTTATTAGGGCAGGGGGCAAAAGAGACCCAGTACTTC. Its translation is CASSLLGQGAKETQYF.

The gene calls are TRBV30 and TRBJ2-7, with 10 bases matching TRBD1. Germline V gives CDR1 GTSNPN, CDR2 SVGIG (reference sequence). V was clipped by 2 bases and J by 4 bases; unmatched bases: 5. There are 14 residues in the CDR3. The CDR3 DNA is TGTGCCTGGAGTACGGGACAGGGGTCATACGAGCAGTACTTC. Protein: CAWSTGQGSYEQYF.

J is TRBJ1-5 and V is TRBV6-2 or TRBV6-3; D remains ambiguous. The CDR3 is 13 residues long. CDR1 MNHEY and CDR2 SVGEGT come from the germline V gene. Trimming took 5 bases from V and 3 from J, leaving 8 bases between them. The CDR3 is CASSAGFNQPQHF. The CDR3 DNA follows: TGTGCCAGCAGTGCGGGGTTCAATCAGCCCCAGCATTTT.

The chain employs TRBV27 and TRBJ2-7; 9 nucleotides align to TRBD2. There are 15 residues in the CDR3. V lost 4 bases to trimming and J lost 1 base; unmatched junction nucleotides: 5. CDR1 and CDR2 from the germline V gene are MNHEY and SMNVEV (reference sequence). The CDR3 region is CASSYDSGSSYEQYF. The CDR3 region has the DNA TGTGCCAGCAGTTATGATAGCGGGAGTTCCTACGAGCAGTACTTC.

This clone was seen only a few times. The chain uses TRBV6-2 or TRBV6-3 and TRBJ1-5; 12 nucleotides agree with TRBD1. Germline CDR1 is MNHEY and CDR2 is SVGEGT. V was clipped by 5 bases and J by 2 bases; unmatched bases: 7. CDR3 length: 17 amino acids. Here the CDR3 reads CASSPGQGARGNQPQHF. CDR3 nucleotides: TGTGCCAGCAGTCCGGGACAGGGGGCCCGGGGCAATCAGCCCCAGCATTTT.

The chain combines TRBV4-3 with TRBJ2-2; a weak D match, TRBD1 (5 bases). The V end lost 0 bases, the J end lost 2 bases, and 10 bases lay between the germline ends. The CDR3 has 16 amino acids. Per germline, CDR1 LGHNA and CDR2 YSLEER. CDR3 in amino acids: CASSQDRGSNTGELFF. The CDR3 coding sequence is TGCGCCAGCAGCCAAGATAGGGGTAGTAACACCGGGGAGCTGTTTTTT.